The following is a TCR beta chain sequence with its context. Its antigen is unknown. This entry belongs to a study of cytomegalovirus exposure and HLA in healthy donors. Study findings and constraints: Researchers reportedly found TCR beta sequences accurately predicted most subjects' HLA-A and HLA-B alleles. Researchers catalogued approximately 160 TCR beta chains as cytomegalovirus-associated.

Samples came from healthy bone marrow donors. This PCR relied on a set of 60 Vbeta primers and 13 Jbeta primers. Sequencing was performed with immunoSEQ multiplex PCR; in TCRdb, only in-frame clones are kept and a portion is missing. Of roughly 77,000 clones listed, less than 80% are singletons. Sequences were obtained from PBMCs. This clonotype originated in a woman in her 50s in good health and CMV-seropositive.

The CDR3 DNA is TGTGCCAGCAGCTTAGATCTTAGCAATCAGCCCCAGCATTTT. Protein product: CASSLDLSNQPQHF. The chain couples TRBV7-9 to TRBJ1-5; D ambiguous. CDR1 is SEHNR, CDR2 FQNEAQ, per germline (reference sequence). CDR3 size: 14 residues. V was pared by 1 base and J by 0 bases, with 4 bases between.